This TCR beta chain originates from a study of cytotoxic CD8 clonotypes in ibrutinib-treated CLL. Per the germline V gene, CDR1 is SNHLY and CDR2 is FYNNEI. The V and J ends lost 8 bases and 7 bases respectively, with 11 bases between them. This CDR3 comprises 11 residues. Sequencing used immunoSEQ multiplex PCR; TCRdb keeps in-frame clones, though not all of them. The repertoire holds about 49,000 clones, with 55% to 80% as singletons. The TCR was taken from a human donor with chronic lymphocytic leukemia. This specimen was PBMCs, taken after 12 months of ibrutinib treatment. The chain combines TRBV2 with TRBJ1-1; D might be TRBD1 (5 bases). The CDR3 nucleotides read TGTGCCAGCCGGGGGGGGTTTGAAGCTTTCTTT. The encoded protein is CASRGGFEAFF.